This T cell receptor beta chain was captured by sequencing in a study of T cells in tuberculosis. Germline CDR1 reads MDHEN; CDR2 reads SYDVKM. The V gene lost 3 bases and the J gene lost 0 bases, with 18 bases spanning the gap. The CDR3 is 18 amino acids. The repertoire was sequenced with immunoSEQ multiplex PCR; TCRdb's copy has only in-frame clones and lacks some. The data hold 50,000 to 65,000 clones, with approximately 86% observed a single time. After thawing and overnight rest, PBMC were stained with GMM-loaded CD1B tetramer, viability dye and anti-CD3 for sorting. C32 glucose monomycolate from Rhodococcus equi was loaded onto the CD1B tetramers. Tetramer-sorted PBMC had been CD14 monocyte-depleted before freezing.

The sample consisted of CD1b-GMM tetramer-negative cells sorted from PBMCs. The chain carries TRBV28 and TRBJ1-5, with D perhaps TRBD1 (5 bases). The source is an adult woman with latent tuberculosis. The CDR3 reads CASSLAWGDHSSNQPQHF. DNA for the CDR3: TGTGCCAGCAGTTTGGCATGGGGGGACCACAGTAGCAATCAGCCCCAGCATTTT.